The next 12 T cell receptor beta chains were all read from a single sample in a study of tumor-infiltrating lymphocytes in primary liver carcinoma. Researchers generated TCR beta cDNA from approximately 500 ng of total RNA, relying on a constant-region primer. Generation of the TCR beta libraries relied on three nested multiplex PCR rounds using slightly modified ARM-PCR. For approximately 10 cycles apiece, the opening two PCR rounds ran with TRBV1-TRBV30 forward primers and a C-beta reverse primer. TCRdb processed the multiplex PCR reads anew with MiXCR; each CDR3 protein has one entry. The table lists roughly 330,000 distinct CDR3 sequences, around three fifths of them singletons, with roughly 6.5% in the top ten. Germline DNA was also extracted, with blood RNA taken from unsorted whole blood. Sequences were obtained from peripheral blood. The receptors were gathered from a man aged 35 to 55 with primary liver carcinoma and hepatitis B virus infection.

In its sample, this clonotype was seen many times. The chain uses TRBV10-1 and TRBJ2-2; D gene uncertain. The CDR3 is made up of 13 amino acids. V was trimmed by 4 bases and J by 7 bases, leaving 10 bases between them. Looked up from germline, CDR1 is WNHNN and CDR2 is SYGVQD (reference sequence). In DNA, the CDR3 is TGCGCCAGCAGTGTGGGGTTAAACGGGGAGCTGTTTTTT. This sequence encodes CASSVGLNGELFF.

This clonotype was picked up a small number of times. This chain links TRBV5-1 with TRBJ1-5; D remains unclear. The CDR3 covers 17 residues. Per germline, CDR1 SGHRS and CDR2 YFSETQ. Trimming removed 1 base from V and 0 bases from J, with 14 bases in between. The CDR3 loop reads CASSLPKHSYSNQPQHF. CDR3 coding DNA: TGCGCCAGCAGCTTGCCGAAGCACTCCTATAGCAATCAGCCCCAGCATTTT.

On this clonotype: Given the absence of the conserved phenylalanine or tryptophan at the CDR3 end, a read error is likely. V usage is TRBV12-3 or TRBV12-4 and J usage is TRBJ2-7; D perhaps matches TRBD1 (6 bases). Trimming shortened V by 7 bases and J by 4 bases, and 17 bases separated the two germline ends. The CDR3 spans 14 residues. This CDR3 is CASTRDTQTYEQYL. The CDR3 DNA is TGTGCCAGCACCCGGGACACCCAAACTTACGAGCAGTACCTC.

Concerning this clonotype: The junction departs from germline at one end; a sequencing error may be responsible. The CDR3 is CASSQVPAGGTEASF. DNA for the CDR3: TGTGCCAGCAGCCAAGTTCCGGCCGGAGGAACTGAAGCTTCCTTT. J is TRBJ1-1 and V is TRBV4-2; D unclear. Germline V gives CDR1 LGHNA, CDR2 YNFKEQ. The CDR3 length is 15 residues.

This clonotype was seen repeatedly, ten times or more. V usage is TRBV4-2 and J usage is TRBJ1-2; weak D call: TRBD1 (6 bases). Trimming took 0 bases from V and 2 from J, leaving 13 bases between them. The CDR3 length is 16 residues. The germline V gene encodes CDR1 LGHNA and CDR2 YNFKEQ. CDR3 sequence: CASSQDIGGPNYGYTF. The DNA of the CDR3 is TGTGCCAGCAGCCAAGATATCGGGGGGCCAAACTATGGCTACACCTTC.

As concerns this clonotype: This CDR3 fails to terminate in the conserved phenylalanine or tryptophan, so it likely reflects a read error. The DNA is omitted, as the CDR3 cannot be located on it reliably, and the CDR3 follows TCRdb's listing. This sequence joins TRBV29-1 and TRBJ2-1; the table names TRBD2, a call not compared with the DNA. Including both end residues, the CDR3 is 10 amino acids long. The germline gives CDR1 SQVTM, CDR2 ANQGSEA. This CDR3 reads CSVLTSERFL.

As to this clonotype: This sequence may be a read error, since a much larger clone differs from it by one base. The rearrangement joins TRBV6-2 or TRBV6-3 to TRBJ2-3; 7 bases align to TRBD2. The CDR3 has 14 residues. Per the germline V gene, CDR1 is MNHEY and CDR2 is SVGEGT. The CDR3 region has the DNA TGTGCCAGCAGCTGGACTAGGGTCACAGTTACGCAGTATTTT. Protein product: CASSWTRVTVTQYF.

V usage is TRBV6-2 or TRBV6-3 and J usage is TRBJ2-5; TRBD1 matches at 7 bases. The J segment lost 2 bases and the V segment lost 3 bases, leaving 9 bases of the junction unmatched. Germline V CDR1 and CDR2: MNHEY, SVGEGT. The CDR3 totals 16 residues. This chain's CDR3 is CASSYPDRDRQETQYF. CDR3 nucleotides: TGTGCCAGCAGTTATCCGGACCGGGACAGACAAGAGACCCAGTACTTC.

A word on this clonotype: A much larger clone differs by one base, so this may be a read error. The V and J genes are TRBV6-1 and TRBJ1-2; 7 bases are a match to TRBD1. CDR1 and CDR2 from the germline V gene are MNHNS and SASEGT. The CDR3 has 14 residues. CDR3 DNA sequence: TGTGCCAGCCGACCTTTGGGACAGAACTATGGCTACGCCTTC. Protein sequence: CASRPLGQNYGYAF.

The CDR3 loop reads CAISDGTSGIETQYF. The DNA for the CDR3 is TGTGCCATCAGTGACGGGACTAGCGGGATTGAGACCCAGTACTTC. The chain joins TRBV10-3 to TRBJ2-5, with 13 bases identical to TRBD2. CDR3 length equals 15 residues. With 3 bases clipped from V and 5 bases from J, the junction kept 3 bases outside the gene matches. In germline, CDR1 is ENHRY, CDR2 SYGVKD.

This clonotype was detected many times. The chain has TRBV5-4 and TRBJ2-1; a weak D match, TRBD2 (5 bases). CDR3 length: 12 residues. Trimming took 4 bases from V and 10 from J, leaving 12 bases between them. CDR1 is SGHNT and CDR2 is YYREEE in the germline V gene (reference sequence). The CDR3 loop is CASSKEDQEQFF. CDR3 in DNA: TGTGCCAGCAGCAAGGAGGACCAGGAGCAGTTCTTC.

The table lists this clonotype with a count of one. The V call is TRBV11-2, the J call TRBJ2-7; 8 positions match TRBD1. This CDR3 has 17 amino acids. V was pared by 2 bases and J by 6 bases, with 15 bases of the junction left unmatched. The germline CDR1 and CDR2 sequences are SGHAT and FQNNGV. In nucleotides, the CDR3 is TGTGCCAGCAGCTTAAGGTTGTGTTGCCAGGGGGCCAGCGAGCAGTACTTC. Its protein product is CASSLRLCCQGASEQYF.